The rows below give T cell receptor beta chains drawn from one sample of a study of T cell responses to AZD1222 COVID-19 vaccine. Libraries were prepared by immunoSEQ multiplex PCR; TCRdb keeps only in-frame clonotypes and omits some of them. In the table there are about 130,000 clones, around 89% of which are singletons. Sequenced material: peripheral blood, taken on day 0 of AZD1222 vaccination. The source of these receptors is an adult in good health. The conserved cysteine and the conserved F or W are not part of the CDR3 here. The order of the fields is J gene, V gene, CDR3 protein.

>TRBJ2-5|TRBV12-3/TRBV12-4
ASSITRETQY
>TRBJ1-1|TRBV11-2
ASSLVGGEAF
>TRBJ2-1|TRBV12-2
ASRFLGLLLDNEQF
>TRBJ2-7|TRBV19
ASSIGGGSYEQY
>TRBJ2-7|TRBV30
AWSVGQSYEQY
>TRBJ2-7|TRBV18
ASSSPGLAESYEQY
>TRBJ1-1|TRBV30
AWTDRGLNTEAF
>TRBJ1-4|TRBV5-1
ASSLGGGTNEKLF
>TRBJ2-1|TRBV10-2
ASSDQGGENNEQF
>TRBJ2-7|TRBV5-1
ASSSGRIWREVSPTYEQY
>TRBJ2-7|TRBV19
ASSIGQGGSYEQY
>TRBJ2-1|TRBV12-3/TRBV12-4
ASTGSSYNEQF
>TRBJ2-7|TRBV7-9
ASSGEGYRGGGSYEQY
>TRBJ2-2|TRBV5-1
ASSLGGTGNTGELF
>TRBJ2-5|TRBV25-1
ASSDTGTSGETQY
>TRBJ2-1|TRBV6-1
ASSEAGGFSEQF
>TRBJ2-7|TRBV9
ASSNGGVSEQY
>TRBJ2-1|TRBV21-1
ASILQGESYNEQF
>TRBJ2-5|TRBV9
ASSVMSGRGGETQY
>TRBJ2-7|TRBV6-1
ASSEISGTDEQY
>TRBJ1-2|TRBV12-3/TRBV12-4
ASSEDENYGYT
>TRBJ2-3|TRBV7-7
ASSPGGPGDTQY
>TRBJ1-5|TRBV15
AISRDKDQPQH
>TRBJ1-6|TRBV2
ASSSAGVNSPLH
>TRBJ2-1|TRBV12-5
ASGLSGTGEGNEQF
>TRBJ2-7|TRBV7-2
ASSLAGQSSLILY
>TRBJ1-1|TRBV6-1
ASSEGVMNTEAF
>TRBJ2-7|TRBV27
ASSFHSRGRPYEQY
>TRBJ1-3|TRBV10-3
AISDARANTIY
>TRBJ2-1|TRBV6-1
ASSGRLAGPPIRNEQF
>TRBJ1-2|TRBV4-3
ASSQDITNYGYT
>TRBJ2-1|TRBV19
ASSILGPYNEQF
>TRBJ1-2|TRBV28
ASSSGGHVYGYT
>TRBJ2-1|TRBV10-3
ATLAGFGNEQF
>TRBJ2-1|TRBV3-1/TRBV3-2
ASSRWEGLAGNWAYNEQF
>TRBJ2-7|TRBV7-2
ASSLGELYEQY
>TRBJ2-1|TRBV6-5
ASSYWRGRSYNEQF
>TRBJ2-2|TRBV7-8
ASSRTSGRAPVGTGELF
>TRBJ2-5|TRBV18
ASSLGQGREETQY
>TRBJ2-1|TRBV3-1/TRBV3-2
ASSPGLAVNNEQF
>TRBJ2-3|TRBV6-5
ASAGGGDTQY
>TRBJ2-5|TRBV13
ASSLGAPRGGETQY
>TRBJ1-4|TRBV19
ASSIGGQAEKLF
>TRBJ1-6|TRBV3-1/TRBV3-2
ASRQGAKNSPLH
>TRBJ2-1|TRBV7-9
ASSLWDSSENEQF
>TRBJ1-1|TRBV6-5
ASSYRMGNTEAF
>TRBJ1-1|TRBV3-1/TRBV3-2
ASSQDRDGGAF
>TRBJ2-5|TRBV5-4
ASSLQETQY
>TRBJ2-7|TRBV11-2
ASSLGPGGIVGSYEQY
>TRBJ1-2|TRBV30
AWSAGTGNLANYGYT
>TRBJ2-7|TRBV3-1/TRBV3-2
ASSHEGNYEQY
>TRBJ1-2|TRBV5-6
ASSLATGSDGYT